This T cell receptor beta chain was found in a study of blood T cells in healthy people across ages. V lost 4 bases, J lost 4 bases, and 6 bases stayed unmatched. The CDR3 covers 15 residues. Per the germline V gene, CDR1 is SGHRS and CDR2 is YFSETQ. The second PCR ran about 6 to 11 cycles with a sample-barcoded 5' primer and J-beta primers. A single record per CDR3 protein comes from TCRdb applying MiXCR to the 5' RACE reads. The sample records fewer than 600,000 distinct CDR3 sequences, 27% being singletons. General study results and limits: Estimates of total diversity, which came from one million sequenced T cells, were considered to be underestimates.

With regard to this clonotype: Its target is unknown.

The same sample was also used in a study of T cells of mothers and their children. Per that paper: A few healthy Caucasian mothers and their six children were the donors.

The source of this sequence is a boy between 2 and 10 years old in good health. V and J are TRBV5-1 and TRBJ2-1; 9 positions match TRBD2. Sequencing was performed on blood. This CDR3 reads CASSLPTSGYNEQFF. CDR3 sequence (DNA): TGCGCCAGCAGCCTCCCGACTAGCGGTTACAATGAGCAGTTCTTC. Using reference TRBV5-1 and TRBJ2-1 for the parts outside the CDR3, the full variable domain is KAGVTQTPRYLIKTRGQQVTLSCSPISGHRSVSWYQQTPGQGLQFLFEYFSETQRNKGNFPGRFSGRQFSNSRSEMNVSTLELGDSALYLCASSLPTSGYNEQFFGPGTRLTVL.